This is a list of T cell receptor beta chains from one sample in a study of T cell repertoires in cytomegalovirus infection. TCRdb re-called the reads with MiXCR, one entry per CDR3 protein. The data show fewer than 300,000 distinct CDR3 sequences, around 25% seen once. The sequencing input was PBMCs. The receptors were sampled from a human donor in good health (CMV status not recorded). Some clones in this sample may be carry-over from other donors' samples. The CDR3 runs from the conserved cysteine through the conserved F or W. Fields, in order: J gene, clone size, V gene, D gene, CDR3 protein, CDR3 DNA. The D gene is left open where the match is weak. Clone size is not always given. Where it is, it says once, few, many or a class for expanded clones.

TRBJ1-4 | few | TRBV5-1 | - | CASSYGQNEKLFF | TGCGCCAGCAGCTATGGACAGAATGAAAAACTGTTTTTT
TRBJ1-5 | - | TRBV7-2 | - | CASSQAGNNQPQHF | TGTGCCAGCAGCCAGGCAGGGAACAATCAGCCCCAGCATTTT
TRBJ2-7 | - | TRBV11-2 | TRBD1 | CASSLASGTGAPYEQYF | TGTGCCAGCAGCTTAGCCTCCGGGACAGGGGCTCCCTACGAGCAGTACTTC
TRBJ2-7 | few | TRBV7-4 | - | CASSLPSSYEQYF | TGTGCCAGCAGCTTACCGAGCTCCTACGAGCAGTACTTC
TRBJ2-7 | few | TRBV29-1 | - | CSVAAVSSYEQYF | TGCAGCGTTGCTGCAGTGTCATCCTACGAGCAGTACTTC
TRBJ2-7 | many | TRBV7-2 | TRBD1 | CASSSRQGLYEQYF | TGTGCCAGCAGCTCCCGACAGGGTCTCTACGAGCAGTACTTC
TRBJ1-1 | few | TRBV12-3/TRBV12-4 | - | CASSSYRRNTEAFF | TGTGCCAGCAGTTCATACAGGAGGAACACTGAAGCTTTCTTT
TRBJ2-3 | - | TRBV27 | - | CASSPRTKDTQYF | TGTGCCAGCAGTCCACGGACGAAAGATACGCAGTATTTT
TRBJ1-1 | - | TRBV19 | - | CASSIESGYEAFF | TGTGCCAGTAGTATAGAAAGTGGATATGAAGCTTTCTTT
TRBJ2-2 | few | TRBV11-2 | TRBD2 | CASSLRLAGDTNTGELFF | TGTGCCAGCAGCCTCCGACTAGCGGGGGATACGAACACCGGGGAGCTGTTTTTT
TRBJ2-7 | - | TRBV6-4 | - | CASSDSGRNEQYF | TGTGCCAGCAGTGACTCAGGCAGAAACGAGCAGTACTTC
TRBJ2-2 | - | TRBV29-1 | - | CSVEGSGNTGELFF | TGCAGCGTTGAGGGTAGCGGGAACACCGGGGAGCTGTTTTTT
TRBJ2-1 | - | TRBV28 | - | CASSPRGAVSYNEQFF | TGTGCCAGCAGTCCCAGGGGAGCGGTCTCCTACAATGAGCAGTTCTTC
TRBJ2-7 | once | TRBV6-2/TRBV6-3 | TRBD2 | CASSYSPSGPYEQYF | TGTGCCAGCAGTTACTCTCCTAGCGGGCCCTACGAGCAGTACTTC
TRBJ2-7 | few | TRBV6-2/TRBV6-3 | - | CASSYLGQIRYEQYF | TGTGCCAGCAGTTACCTTGGACAGATACGGTACGAGCAGTACTTC
TRBJ2-2 | - | TRBV2 | - | CASSEVGTGELFF | TGTGCCAGCAGCGAAGTTGGAACCGGGGAGCTGTTTTTT
TRBJ2-1 | many | TRBV7-2 | - | CASSLFGEQFF | TGTGCCAGCAGCTTATTCGGTGAGCAGTTCTTC
TRBJ2-2 | - | TRBV29-1 | - | CSVEQGVIGELFF | TGCAGCGTAGAACAGGGAGTGATCGGGGAGCTGTTTTTT
TRBJ1-6 | - | TRBV2 | - | CASSGGVPISPLHF | TGTGCCAGCAGTGGAGGGGTTCCTATTTCACCCCTCCACTTT
TRBJ2-7 | few | TRBV7-9 | TRBD1 | CASSQTGTYEQYF | TGTGCCAGCAGCCAGACAGGGACCTACGAGCAGTACTTC
TRBJ2-1 | - | TRBV12-3/TRBV12-4 | TRBD2 | CASSHGTIKEQFF | TGTGCCAGCAGCCACGGGACTATAAAAGAGCAGTTCTTC
TRBJ2-7 | - | TRBV30 | - | CAWSAGLLEQYF | TGTGCCTGGAGTGCCGGGCTATTAGAGCAGTACTTC
TRBJ1-5 | - | TRBV6-2/TRBV6-3 | - | CASSGRQYSNQPQHF | TGTGCCAGCAGCGGACGACAGTATAGCAATCAGCCCCAGCATTTT
TRBJ1-5 | - | TRBV19 | - | CASSKWDGYQPQHF | TGTGCCAGTAGTAAGTGGGACGGATATCAGCCCCAGCATTTT
TRBJ2-1 | - | TRBV19 | - | CASSMVGRSFYNEQFF | TGTGCCAGTAGTATGGTGGGACGATCCTTCTACAATGAGCAGTTCTTC
TRBJ1-1 | few | TRBV11-1 | - | CASSLEEGSTEAFF | TGTGCCAGCAGCTTAGAAGAGGGGTCGACTGAAGCTTTCTTT
TRBJ2-3 | many | TRBV7-2 | TRBD1 | CASSPGQVLTDTQYF | TGTGCCAGCAGCCCCGGACAGGTATTGACAGATACGCAGTATTTT
TRBJ2-1 | many | TRBV7-2 | TRBD1 | CASSPPKDRGAYNEQFF | TGTGCCAGCAGCCCCCCCAAGGACAGGGGCGCCTACAATGAGCAGTTCTTC
TRBJ2-3 | many | TRBV7-2 | - | CASSRRGGPSDTQYF | TGTGCCAGCAGCCGGAGGGGCGGGCCTTCAGATACGCAGTATTTT
TRBJ2-4 | - | TRBV11-2 | - | CATTDGLAKNIQYF | TGTGCCACCACGGATGGGCTAGCCAAAAACATTCAGTACTTC
TRBJ1-1 | - | TRBV12-3/TRBV12-4 | - | CASSSRSEAFF | TGTGCCAGCAGTTCACGCTCTGAAGCTTTCTTT
TRBJ1-1 | many | TRBV7-2 | TRBD1 | CASRRQGAATEAFF | TGTGCCAGCAGAAGACAGGGGGCCGCCACTGAAGCTTTCTTT
TRBJ2-7 | many | TRBV7-2 | - | CASSFVFLTYEQYF | TGTGCCAGCAGCTTTGTCTTTTTAACCTACGAGCAGTACTTC
TRBJ2-5 | few | TRBV7-2 | - | CASSPKGGHETQYF | TGTGCCAGCAGCCCCAAAGGAGGGCACGAGACCCAGTACTTC
TRBJ2-7 | few | TRBV12-3/TRBV12-4 | TRBD2 | CASRREPTYEQYF | TGTGCCAGCAGGCGGGAGCCCACCTACGAGCAGTACTTC
TRBJ1-2 | few | TRBV27 | TRBD1 | CASRERDRDHYGYTF | TGTGCCAGCAGGGAACGGGACAGGGATCATTATGGCTACACCTTC
TRBJ2-7 | - | TRBV10-2 | TRBD2 | CASSRGIAGLYEQYF | TGCGCCAGCAGCCGGGGAATAGCGGGCCTCTACGAGCAGTACTTC
TRBJ2-7 | many | TRBV28 | - | CASSTGTLSSYEQYF | TGTGCCAGCAGTACCGGGACGTTGAGCTCCTACGAGCAGTACTTC
TRBJ2-1 | - | TRBV2 | - | CASSGFRYNEQFF | TGTGCCAGCAGTGGGTTCCGGTACAATGAGCAGTTCTTC